The next 8 T cell receptor beta chains were all read from a single sample in a study of blood T cell repertoires in COVID-19. The method was immunoSEQ multiplex PCR; TCRdb's version includes in-frame clones alone and lacks a portion of them. The sample lists around 210,000 clones, roughly 90% occurring once. The specimen was peripheral blood. These receptors came from a man between 50 and 59 years old with COVID-19, enrolled during active disease.

The V call is TRBV2, the J call TRBJ1-3, with TRBD1 matching 7 bases. V gave up 6 bases and J gave up 4 bases; unmatched junction bases: 6. The CDR3 has 14 residues. Germline V gives CDR1 SNHLY, CDR2 FYNNEI. DNA of the CDR3: TGTGCCAGCAGCGCCACAGGGGACGGAAACACCATATATTTT. This sequence encodes CASSATGDGNTIYF.

The V and J genes are TRBV5-5 and TRBJ2-1, with D possibly matching TRBD1 (6 bases). The V gene's germline CDR1 is SGHKS and CDR2 YYEKEE (reference sequence). V lost 3 bases to trimming and J lost 3 bases, with 10 bases between them. This CDR3 has 14 residues. Here the CDR3 DNA reads TGTGCCAGCAGCTCCGGGACAAGCTACAATGAGCAGTTCTTC. The encoded protein is CASSSGTSYNEQFF.

This chain links TRBV24-1 with TRBJ2-3; weak D call: TRBD2 (6 bases). The V end lost 3 bases, the J end lost 0 bases, and 18 bases lay between the germline ends. This CDR3 has 18 amino acids. Per the germline V gene, CDR1 is KGHDR and CDR2 is SFDVKD. The CDR3 reads CATSDLPGRRGSTDTQYF. DNA of the CDR3: TGTGCCACCAGTGATCTTCCCGGGCGGAGGGGAAGCACAGATACGCAGTATTTT.

V is TRBV10-3 and J is TRBJ2-3; weak D call: TRBD2 (6 bases). Germline CDR1 reads ENHRY; CDR2 reads SYGVKD. V dropped 4 bases and J dropped 2 bases, with 13 bases sitting between them. The CDR3 loop spans 15 amino acids. In nucleotides, the CDR3 is TGTGCCATCAGTGGGCTAGCGATCTCCACAGATACGCAGTATTTT. Residues: CAISGLAISTDTQYF.

The chain links TRBV29-1 to TRBJ2-5; tentative D call: TRBD1 (6 bases). Germline values: CDR1 SQVTM, CDR2 ANQGSEA. The CDR3 extends over 14 amino acids. The V end lost 6 bases, the J end lost 1 base, and 15 bases lay between the germline ends. The CDR3 DNA follows: TGCAGCGTCGACTTAACAGGGCTCCAAGAGACCCAGTACTTC. This translates into CSVDLTGLQETQYF.

J is TRBJ2-7 and V is TRBV7-9; D not certain. The CDR3 length is 14 residues. Germline CDR1 is SEHNR and CDR2 is FQNEAQ (reference sequence). Trimming cost V 8 bases and J 1 base, with 15 bases left between them. CDR3 DNA sequence: TGTGCCAGCGAAGCAGGAAGTTTGTCCTACGAGCAGTACTTC. Protein sequence: CASEAGSLSYEQYF.

The rearrangement joins TRBV4-2 to TRBJ1-2; perhaps TRBD1 as D (5 bases). V lost 1 base and J lost 8, with 20 bases in between. Germline-derived CDR1 and CDR2 are LGHNA and YNFKEQ. The CDR3 is 16 residues long. The CDR3 spells CASSQGQGMGMYGYTF. The CDR3 DNA reads as TGTGCCAGCAGCCAAGGCCAGGGCATGGGTATGTACGGCTACACCTTC.

The CDR3 nucleotides read TGTGCCACCAGTGATCATACAGGGGGTCCGAATCAGCCCCAGCATTTT. It is translated as CATSDHTGGPNQPQHF. The chain recombines TRBV24-1 with TRBJ1-5; TRBD1 matches 8 bases. From germline, CDR1 is KGHDR and CDR2 SFDVKD. This CDR3 comprises 16 residues. V was clipped by 3 bases and J by 4 bases; unmatched bases: 7.